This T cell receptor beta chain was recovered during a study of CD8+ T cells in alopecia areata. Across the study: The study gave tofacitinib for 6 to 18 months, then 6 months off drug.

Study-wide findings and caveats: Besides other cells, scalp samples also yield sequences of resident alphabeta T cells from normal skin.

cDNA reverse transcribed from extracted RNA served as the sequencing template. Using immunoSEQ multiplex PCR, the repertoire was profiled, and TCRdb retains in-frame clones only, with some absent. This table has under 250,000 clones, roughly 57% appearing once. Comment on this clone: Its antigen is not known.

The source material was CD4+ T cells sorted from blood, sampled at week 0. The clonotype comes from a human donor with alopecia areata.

In nucleotides, the CDR3 is TGCAGCGTTGTTTCGGGGGACGTTGAAGCTTTCTTT. Translating gives CSVVSGDVEAFF. The genes are TRBV29-1 and TRBJ1-1; possible D gene TRBD1, 5 bases. CDR3 size: 12 residues. CDR1 and CDR2 (germline): SQVTM, ANQGSEA. V gave up 4 bases and J gave up 7 bases, with 13 bases separating them.